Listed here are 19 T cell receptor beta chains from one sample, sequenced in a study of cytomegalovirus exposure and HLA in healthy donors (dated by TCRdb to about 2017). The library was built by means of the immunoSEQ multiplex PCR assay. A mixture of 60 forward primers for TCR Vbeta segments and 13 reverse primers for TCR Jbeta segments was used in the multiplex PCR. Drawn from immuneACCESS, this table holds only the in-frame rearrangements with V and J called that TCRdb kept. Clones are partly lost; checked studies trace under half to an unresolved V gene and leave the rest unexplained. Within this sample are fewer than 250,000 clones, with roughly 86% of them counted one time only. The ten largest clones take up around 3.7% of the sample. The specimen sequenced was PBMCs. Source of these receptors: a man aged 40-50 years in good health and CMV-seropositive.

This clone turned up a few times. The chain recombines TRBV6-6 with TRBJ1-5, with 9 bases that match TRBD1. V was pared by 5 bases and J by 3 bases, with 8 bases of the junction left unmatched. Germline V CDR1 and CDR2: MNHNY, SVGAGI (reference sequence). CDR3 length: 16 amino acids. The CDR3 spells CASSKGQGTLNQPQHF. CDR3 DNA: TGTGCCAGCAGTAAGGGACAGGGAACCCTCAATCAGCCCCAGCATTTT.

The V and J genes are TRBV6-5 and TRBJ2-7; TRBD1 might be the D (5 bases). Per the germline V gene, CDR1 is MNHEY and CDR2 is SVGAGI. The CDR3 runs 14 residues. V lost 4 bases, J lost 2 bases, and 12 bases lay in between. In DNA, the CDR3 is TGTGCCAGCAGTTCTGTGGGGCCCACCTACGAGCAGTACTTC. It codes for CASSSVGPTYEQYF.

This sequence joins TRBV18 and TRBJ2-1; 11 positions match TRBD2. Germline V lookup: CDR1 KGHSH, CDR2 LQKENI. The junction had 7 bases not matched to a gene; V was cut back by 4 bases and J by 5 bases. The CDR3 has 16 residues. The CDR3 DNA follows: TGTGCCAGCTCACTGAGGGGACTAGCGGAAAACAATGAGCAGTTCTTC. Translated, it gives CASSLRGLAENNEQFF.

CDR3 nucleotide sequence: TGTGCCAGCAGTTATCGGCGGGGGGCCTACGAGCAGTACTTC. Its protein is CASSYRRGAYEQYF. The V call is TRBV6-6, the J call TRBJ2-7; 8 bases match TRBD2. Germline trimming cut 3 bases from V and 2 bases from J; bases unmatched to any gene: 3. This CDR3 region has 14 residues. Germline V gene data show CDR1 as MNHNY and CDR2 as SVGAGI (reference sequence).

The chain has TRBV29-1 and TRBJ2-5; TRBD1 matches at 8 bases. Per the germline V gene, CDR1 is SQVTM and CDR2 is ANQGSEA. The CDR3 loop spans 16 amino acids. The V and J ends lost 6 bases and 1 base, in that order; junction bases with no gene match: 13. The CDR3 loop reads CSVESRTGTGQETQYF. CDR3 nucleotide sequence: TGCAGCGTGGAGTCTCGGACAGGGACGGGCCAAGAGACCCAGTACTTC.

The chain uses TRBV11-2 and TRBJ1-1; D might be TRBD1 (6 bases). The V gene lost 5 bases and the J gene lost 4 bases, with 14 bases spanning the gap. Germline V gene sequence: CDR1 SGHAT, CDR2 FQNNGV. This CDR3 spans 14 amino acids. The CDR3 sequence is CASSPSQGITEAFF. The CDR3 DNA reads TGTGCCAGCAGCCCATCGCAGGGGATCACTGAAGCTTTCTTT.

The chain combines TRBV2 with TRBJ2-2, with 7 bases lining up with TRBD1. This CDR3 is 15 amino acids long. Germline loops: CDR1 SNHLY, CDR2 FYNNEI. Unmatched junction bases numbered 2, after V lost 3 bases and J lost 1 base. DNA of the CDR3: TGTGCCAGCAGTGAGAGACAGGGGAACACCGGGGAGCTGTTTTTT. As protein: CASSERQGNTGELFF.

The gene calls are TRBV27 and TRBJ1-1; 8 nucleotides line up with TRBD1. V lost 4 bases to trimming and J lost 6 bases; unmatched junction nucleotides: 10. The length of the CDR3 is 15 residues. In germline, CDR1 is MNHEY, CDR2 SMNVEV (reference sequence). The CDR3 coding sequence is TGTGCCAGCAGTTCGCGGACAGGGAGGGTGGCTGAAGCTTTCTTT. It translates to CASSSRTGRVAEAFF.

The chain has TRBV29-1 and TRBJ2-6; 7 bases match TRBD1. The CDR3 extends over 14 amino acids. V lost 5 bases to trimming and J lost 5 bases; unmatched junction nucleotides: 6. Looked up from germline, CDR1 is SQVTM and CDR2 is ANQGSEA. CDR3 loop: CSVFDRVRANVLTF. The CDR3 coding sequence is TGCAGCGTTTTTGACAGGGTAAGGGCCAACGTCCTGACTTTC.

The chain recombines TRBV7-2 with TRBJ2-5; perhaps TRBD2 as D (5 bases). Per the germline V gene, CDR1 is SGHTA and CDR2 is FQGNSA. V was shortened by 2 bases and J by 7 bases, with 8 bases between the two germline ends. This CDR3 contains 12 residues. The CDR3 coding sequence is TGTGCCAGCAGCTTACCCCGGGGGACCCAGTACTTC. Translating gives CASSLPRGTQYF. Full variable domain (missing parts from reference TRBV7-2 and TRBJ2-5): GAGVSQSPSNKVTEKGKDVELRCDPISGHTALYWYRQSLGQGLEFLIYFQGNSAPDKSGLPSDRFSAERTGGSVSTLTIQRTQQEDSAVYLCASSLPRGTQYFGPGTRLLVL.

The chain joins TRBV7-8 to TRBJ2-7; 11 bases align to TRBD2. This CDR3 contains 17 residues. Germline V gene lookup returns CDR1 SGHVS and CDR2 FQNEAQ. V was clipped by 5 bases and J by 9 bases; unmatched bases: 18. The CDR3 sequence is CASSVGGVGLAVVGQYF. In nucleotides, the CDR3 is TGTGCCAGCAGCGTAGGGGGCGTGGGACTAGCGGTGGTTGGGCAGTACTTC.

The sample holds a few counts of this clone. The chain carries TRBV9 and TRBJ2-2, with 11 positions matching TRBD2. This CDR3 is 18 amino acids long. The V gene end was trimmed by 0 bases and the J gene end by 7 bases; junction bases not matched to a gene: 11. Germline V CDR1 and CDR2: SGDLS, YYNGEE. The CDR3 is CASSVAVTTSGIGGELFF. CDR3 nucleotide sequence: TGTGCCAGCAGCGTAGCTGTCACGACTAGCGGGATCGGCGGGGAGCTGTTTTTT.

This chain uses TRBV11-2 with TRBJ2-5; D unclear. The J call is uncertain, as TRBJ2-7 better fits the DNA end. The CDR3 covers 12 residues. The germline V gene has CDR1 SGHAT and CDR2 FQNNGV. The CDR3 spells CASSSTLYEQYF. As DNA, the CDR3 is TGTGCCAGCAGCTCCACTCTTTACGAGCAGTACTTC.

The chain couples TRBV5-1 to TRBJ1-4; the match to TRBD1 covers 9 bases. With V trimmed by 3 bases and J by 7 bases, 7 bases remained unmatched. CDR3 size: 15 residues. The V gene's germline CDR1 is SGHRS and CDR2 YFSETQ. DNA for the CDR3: TGCGCCAGCAGCTCGGGGACAGGGTCGGGTGAAAAACTGTTTTTT. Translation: CASSSGTGSGEKLFF.

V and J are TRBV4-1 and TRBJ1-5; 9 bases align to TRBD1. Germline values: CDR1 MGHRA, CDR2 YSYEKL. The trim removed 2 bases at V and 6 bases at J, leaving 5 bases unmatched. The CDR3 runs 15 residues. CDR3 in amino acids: CASSQRQGEVQPQHF. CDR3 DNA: TGCGCCAGCAGCCAAAGACAGGGGGAGGTTCAGCCCCAGCATTTT.

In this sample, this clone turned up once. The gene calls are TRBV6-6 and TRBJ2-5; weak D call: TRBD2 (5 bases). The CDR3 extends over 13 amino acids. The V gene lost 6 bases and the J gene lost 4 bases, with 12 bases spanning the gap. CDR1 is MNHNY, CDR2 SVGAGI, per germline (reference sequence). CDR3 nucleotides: TGTGCCAGCAGCTCCCTAGCCGTAGAGACCCAGTACTTC. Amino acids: CASSSLAVETQYF.

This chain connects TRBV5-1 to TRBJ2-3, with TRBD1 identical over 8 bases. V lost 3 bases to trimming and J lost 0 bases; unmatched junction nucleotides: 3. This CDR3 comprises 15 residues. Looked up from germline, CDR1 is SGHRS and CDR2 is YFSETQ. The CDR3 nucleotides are TGCGCCAGCAGCTGGGGACAGGAGAGCACAGATACGCAGTATTTT. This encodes CASSWGQESTDTQYF.

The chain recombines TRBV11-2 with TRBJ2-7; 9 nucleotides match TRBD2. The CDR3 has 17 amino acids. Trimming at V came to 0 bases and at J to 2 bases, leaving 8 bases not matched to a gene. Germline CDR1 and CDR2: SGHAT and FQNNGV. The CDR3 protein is CASSLDLGGRVPYEQYF. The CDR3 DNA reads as TGTGCCAGCAGCTTAGATCTCGGCGGGAGGGTCCCCTACGAGCAGTACTTC.

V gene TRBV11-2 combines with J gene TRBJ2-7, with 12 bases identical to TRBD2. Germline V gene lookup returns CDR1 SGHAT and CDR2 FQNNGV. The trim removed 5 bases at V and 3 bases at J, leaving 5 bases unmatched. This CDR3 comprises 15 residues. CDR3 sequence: CASSTQLAGGYEQYF. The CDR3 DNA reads TGTGCCAGCAGCACCCAACTAGCGGGAGGCTACGAGCAGTACTTC.